This T cell receptor beta chain was profiled in a study of human T cells and chemical hapten exposure. About the research overall: A patient group, mainly female, showed alopecia areata, totalis or universalis. Notes on the study in general: In comparison with controls, expanded TCRs gave rise to a significantly larger number of large CDR3 similarity clusters.

V lost 4 bases, J lost 3 bases, and 24 bases lay in between. This CDR3 comprises 19 residues. Germline V CDR1 and CDR2: LGHNA, YNFKEQ. TCRdb ran MiXCR on the RACE reads and lists one entry per CDR3 protein. The sample consists of roughly 150,000 distinct CDR3 sequences, about a quarter of them appearing once. On this clonotype: Its antigen remains unknown.

Specified time point: patch test 3, about 24 weeks after DPC sensitization. Treatment reported: therapeutic diphenylcyclopropenone sensitization with weekly scalp DPC. The receptor was isolated from a woman younger than 30 with alopecia areata. Some clones in this sample may be carry-over from other donors' samples. This rearrangement joins TRBV4-2 to TRBJ2-2; the D call may be TRBD1 or TRBD2 (5 bases each). This sample comprised whole blood, obtained in connection with sensitization to the hapten diphenylcyclopropenone (DPC). CDR3 loop: CASSPEGSSADAYTGELFF. CDR3 sequence (DNA): TGTGCCAGCAGCCCAGAGGGGAGTAGTGCGGACGCGTACACCGGGGAGCTGTTTTTT.